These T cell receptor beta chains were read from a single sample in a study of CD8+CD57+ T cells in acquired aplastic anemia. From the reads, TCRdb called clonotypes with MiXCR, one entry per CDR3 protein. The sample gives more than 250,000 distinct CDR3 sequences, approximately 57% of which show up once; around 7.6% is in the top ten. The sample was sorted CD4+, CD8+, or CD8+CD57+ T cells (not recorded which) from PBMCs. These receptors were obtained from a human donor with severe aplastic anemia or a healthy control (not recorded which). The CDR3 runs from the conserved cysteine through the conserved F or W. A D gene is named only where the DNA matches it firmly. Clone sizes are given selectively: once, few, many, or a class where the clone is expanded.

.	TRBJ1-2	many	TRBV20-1	TGCAGTGCTAGTTCGGCAGGGACATCTAACTATGGCTACACCTTC	CSASSAGTSNYGYTF
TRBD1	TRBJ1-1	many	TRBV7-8	TGTGCCAGCAGCTTATTAACAGGGGGCGTGATGAACACTGAAGCTTTCTTT	CASSLLTGGVMNTEAFF
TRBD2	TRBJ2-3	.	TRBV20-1	TGCAGTGCTAGCCCGACTAGCGGGCGCACAGATACGCAGTATTTT	CSASPTSGRTDTQYF
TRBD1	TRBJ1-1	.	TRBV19	TGTGCCAGTAGTACGCCCGGGACAGGGAGAACTGAAGCTTTCTTT	CASSTPGTGRTEAFF
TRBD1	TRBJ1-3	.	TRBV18	TGTGCCAGCTCACCATCGGTCAGGGGGCAAGGAAACACCATATATTTT	CASSPSVRGQGNTIYF
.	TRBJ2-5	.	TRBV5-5	TGTGCCAGCAGCCACGACGAGGGTGGAGAGACCCAGTACTTC	CASSHDEGGETQYF
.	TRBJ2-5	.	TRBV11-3	TGTGCCAGCAGCTTAGGAAGCCAGGAAGGAGAGACCCAGTACTTC	CASSLGSQEGETQYF
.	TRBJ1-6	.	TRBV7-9	TGTGCCAGCAGCCCAGACAGCGGATATAATTCACCCCTCCACTTT	CASSPDSGYNSPLHF
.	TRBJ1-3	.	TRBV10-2	TGCGCCACCCGGGCGGACGGATACTCTGGAAACACCATATATTTT	CATRADGYSGNTIYF
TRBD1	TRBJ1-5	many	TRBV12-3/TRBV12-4	TGTGCCAGCAGTGTGGACAGGGGGGACAATCAGCCCCAGCATTTT	CASSVDRGDNQPQHF
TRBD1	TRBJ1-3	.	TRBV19	TGTGCCAGTAGTGCCCAAGGGGGCTTTCGAAACACCATATATTTT	CASSAQGGFRNTIYF
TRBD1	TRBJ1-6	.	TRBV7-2	TGTGCCAGCAGCCAGAGGACAGGGGGGGGGTCACCCCTCCACTTT	CASSQRTGGGSPLHF
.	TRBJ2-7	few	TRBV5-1	TGCGCCAGCAGCCGCCAGGGGATGGAGCTCTACGAGCAGTACTTC	CASSRQGMELYEQYF
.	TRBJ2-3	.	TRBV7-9	TGTGCCACCCGCACTGAGGGGAAGACAGATACGCAGTATTTT	CATRTEGKTDTQYF
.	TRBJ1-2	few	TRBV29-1	TGCAGCGTGACACAGGGAACTAACTATGGCTACACCTTC	CSVTQGTNYGYTF
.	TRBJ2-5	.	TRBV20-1	TGCAGTGCTCCCTCCCAGCAAGAGACCCAGTACTTC	CSAPSQQETQYF
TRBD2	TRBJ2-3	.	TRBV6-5	TGTGCCAGCTCAGCTCTAGCGGGGGGAGTGACAGATACGCAGTATTTT	CASSALAGGVTDTQYF
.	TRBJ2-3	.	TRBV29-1	TGCAGCGTTGAAGATTCTTATACGCAGTATTTT	CSVEDSYTQYF
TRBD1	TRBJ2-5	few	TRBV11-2	TGTGCCAGCAGCTTTGACAGGGCAGATATGGCCCAGTACTTC	CASSFDRADMAQYF
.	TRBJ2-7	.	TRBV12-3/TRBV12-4	TGTGCCAGCAGTTTAGAGGACAGCTCCTACGAGCAGTACTTC	CASSLEDSSYEQYF
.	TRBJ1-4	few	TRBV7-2	TGTGCCAGCAGCTTGTCCGGGACGACTAATGAAAAACTGTTTTTT	CASSLSGTTNEKLFF
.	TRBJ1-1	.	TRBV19	TGTGCCAGTAGTATATGGATTTACACTGTAGCTTTCTTT	CASSIWIYTVAFF
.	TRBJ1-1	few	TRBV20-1	TGCAGTGCTAGAGATCGCGATTTTGAAGCTTTCTTT	CSARDRDFEAFF
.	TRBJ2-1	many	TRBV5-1	TGCGCCAGCAGCTCGCAACTAGCCGATGAGCAGTTCTTC	CASSSQLADEQFF
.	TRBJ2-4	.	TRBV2	TGTGCCAGCAGTGCGGGACTAGCCAAAAACATTCAGTACTTC	CASSAGLAKNIQYF
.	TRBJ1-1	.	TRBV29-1	TGCAGCGTTGAAGGGTGGCGGACTAAAGCTTTCTTT	CSVEGWRTKAFF
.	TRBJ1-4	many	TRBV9	TGTGCCAGCAGCGGAGAGGGGAAGGACAGAGGACTGTTTTTT	CASSGEGKDRGLFF
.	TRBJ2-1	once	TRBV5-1	TGCGCCAGCAGCTTGGCTACTTTTGGCGGGGCCTACAATGAGCAGTTCTTC	CASSLATFGGAYNEQFF
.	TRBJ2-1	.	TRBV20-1	TGCAGTGCTAGAGAAGTCCGGACGGGAAATAGTGAGCAGTTCTTC	CSAREVRTGNSEQFF
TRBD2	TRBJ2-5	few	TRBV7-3	TGTGCCAGCAGCTCGCCGGGACTAGCGGGGGAAGGAGAGACCCAGTACTTC	CASSSPGLAGEGETQYF
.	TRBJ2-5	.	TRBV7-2	TGTGCCAGCAGCTTAAGTGGCGAGGTAGCCCAGTACTTC	CASSLSGEVAQYF
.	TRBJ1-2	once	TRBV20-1	TGCAGTGCTAGTCCAGGGGACTCTGGAAACACCTTC	CSASPGDSGNTF
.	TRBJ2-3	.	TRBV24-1	TGTGCCACCAGTGGCTTGCAGGGGAGGACAGATACGCAGTATTTT	CATSGLQGRTDTQYF
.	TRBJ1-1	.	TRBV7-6	TGTGCCAGCAGCTTTTTTGGGCTTGGGGCCGAAGCTTTCTTT	CASSFFGLGAEAFF
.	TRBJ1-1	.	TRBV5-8	TGTGCCAGCAGCCCAGGGATTGGGGGCACTGAAGCTTTCTTT	CASSPGIGGTEAFF
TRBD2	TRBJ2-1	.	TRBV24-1	TGTGCCACCAGTGACGTCCTAGCGGGTTCCGATGAGCAGTTCTTC	CATSDVLAGSDEQFF
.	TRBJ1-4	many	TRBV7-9	TGTGCCAGCAGCTTAGCGCCGGGGGGGATGGAAAAACTGTTTTTT	CASSLAPGGMEKLFF
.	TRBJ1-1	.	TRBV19	TGTGCCAGTAAAAGAGGCTCGAACACTGAAGCTTTCTTT	CASKRGSNTEAFF
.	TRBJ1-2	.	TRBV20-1	TGCAGTGCCTTCCGGGACGGGAGCTATGGCTACACCTTC	CSAFRDGSYGYTF
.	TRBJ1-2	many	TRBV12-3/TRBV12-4	TGTGCCAGCAGTTTATCCGGTGGCGGACAGTTTAACTATGGCTACACCTTC	CASSLSGGGQFNYGYTF
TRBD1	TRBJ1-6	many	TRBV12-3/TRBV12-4	TGTGCCAGCAGCCTGGGACAGGTGAATTCACCCCTCCACTTT	CASSLGQVNSPLHF
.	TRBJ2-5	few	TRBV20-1	TGCAGTGCTAGGGACGGTCCGGGGACCCAGTACTTC	CSARDGPGTQYF
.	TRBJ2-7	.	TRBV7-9	TGTGCCAGCAGCTTCCCCAGTACAGGTTCCTACGAGCAGTACTTC	CASSFPSTGSYEQYF
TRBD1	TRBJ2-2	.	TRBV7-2	TGTGCCAGCAGCTACCAGACAGGGCCGAACACCGGGGAGCTGTTTTTT	CASSYQTGPNTGELFF
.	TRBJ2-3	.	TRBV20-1	TGCAGTGCTCCCGAGGGGGGGCAGGAGAGCACAGATACGCAGTATTTT	CSAPEGGQESTDTQYF